The clone carrying this T cell receptor beta chain was seen a few times. No antigen is known for it. The data were taken from a study of OX40 agonist ivuxolimab in advanced cancers. General observations from the study: More expanded clones were seen, on average, in CD8+ T cells than in CD4+.

CDR3 length equals 16 residues. The V and J ends lost 4 bases and 5 bases, in that order; junction bases with no gene match: 7. Per germline, CDR1 SGHRS and CDR2 YFSETQ. Repertoires were generated with immunoSEQ multiplex PCR, while TCRdb's copy carries only in-frame clones and drops some. The sample holds about 44,000 clones, approximately 80% seen once. This sequence joins TRBV5-1 and TRBJ2-5; 14 bases agree with TRBD2. This material consisted of CD4+ or CD8+ T cells sorted from blood, taken in a trial of the OX40 agonist ivuxolimab. This clonotype originated in an adult with an advanced solid tumor such as melanoma, head and neck, liver or kidney cancer. CDR3 protein: CASSPETSGRGETQYF. The CDR3 nucleotides are TGCGCCAGCAGCCCGGAGACTAGCGGGAGGGGGGAGACCCAGTACTTC.